What follows are 11 T cell receptor beta chains derived from one specimen sequenced in a study of spatial heterogeneity in lung cancer. TCRdb passed the 5' RACE reads through MiXCR, listing each CDR3 protein once. Counted here are some 38,000 distinct CDR3 sequences, roughly 3% occurring once; the ten biggest clones make up under 40%. Time point of the sample: sample taken at primary tumor resection. Specimen: normal lung tissue next to the tumor, collected at surgery. All receptors derive from a male donor with early-stage non-small cell lung cancer.

This clonotype was detected many times. The chain carries TRBV24-1 and TRBJ1-1, with a possible D match to TRBD1 (6 bases). From germline, CDR1 is KGHDR and CDR2 SFDVKD. Trimming removed 7 bases at V and 2 bases at J, with 10 bases between. The CDR3 is 13 amino acids. The CDR3 DNA sequence: TGTGCCACCAGACAGGGAGGAAACACTGAAGCTTTCTTT. Its protein is CATRQGGNTEAFF.

This clonotype was observed at least ten times. This sequence joins TRBV29-1 and TRBJ2-3; D gene unclear. The CDR3 is made up of 15 amino acids. V was pared by 6 bases and J by 2 bases, with 18 bases between. CDR1 SQVTM and CDR2 ANQGSEA come from the germline V gene. The chain's CDR3 is CSVIKYLALTDTQYF. CDR3 DNA sequence: TGCAGCGTAATTAAGTACTTAGCCCTCACAGATACGCAGTATTTT.

Many counts were recorded for this clonotype. The V call is TRBV5-1, the J call TRBJ2-7; D unresolved. Deletions cut 4 bases from V and 3 bases from J, with 8 bases between. This CDR3 region has 12 residues. Per germline, CDR1 SGHRS and CDR2 YFSETQ. This CDR3 is CASSQNFYEQYF. The CDR3 DNA reads TGCGCCAGCAGCCAAAATTTCTACGAGCAGTACTTC.

About this clonotype: Given a much more abundant clone one base away, this may be a read error. This chain connects TRBV11-3 to TRBJ2-7, with D unresolved. The CDR3 extends over 16 amino acids. Germline V gives CDR1 SGHNT, CDR2 YENEEA. The CDR3 spells CTSNSHQNTEFYEQYF. The CDR3 DNA reads TGTACCAGCAACTCGCACCAGAATACAGAATTTTACGAGCAGTACTTC. The full variable domain, rest sourced from reference TRBV11-3 and TRBJ2-7, is EAGVVQSPRYKIIEKKQPVAFWCNPISGHNTLYWYLQNLGQGPELLIRYENEEAVDDSQLPKDRFSAERLKGVDSTLKIQPAELGDSAVYLCTSNSHQNTEFYEQYFGPGTRLTVT.

The V gene is TRBV6-5, the J gene TRBJ1-2; 11 nucleotides match TRBD1. The CDR3 spans 16 residues. CDR1 and CDR2 (germline): MNHEY, SVGAGI. Germline trimming cut 8 bases from V and 6 bases from J; bases unmatched to any gene: 14. As DNA, the CDR3 is TGTGCCAGCTCCTCACCGCTGGGACAGGGGGGAGATGGCTACACCTTC. Its translation: CASSSPLGQGGDGYTF.

This clonotype has ten or more counts. The V and J genes are TRBV5-1 and TRBJ1-1; D ambiguous. From germline, CDR1 is SGHRS and CDR2 YFSETQ. The ends were cut back, 2 bases at V and 1 base at J, with 6 bases in the middle. The CDR3 contains 13 residues. As DNA, the CDR3 is TGCGCCAGCAGCTTTGACTCGAACACTGAAGCTTTCTTT. Protein product: CASSFDSNTEAFF.

This clonotype was detected many times. This chain connects TRBV20-1 to TRBJ1-4; maybe TRBD1 (6 bases). The CDR3 consists of 14 residues. V was pared by 5 bases and J by 10 bases, with 20 bases between. Germline values: CDR1 DFQATT, CDR2 SNEGSKA (reference sequence). CDR3 bases: TGCAGTGCTTCCACAGGGAGAGGAGGAGGAAAACTGTTTTTT. Its translation: CSASTGRGGGKLFF.

The table lists this clonotype with many counts. The chain recombines TRBV7-9 with TRBJ2-5; 10 bases align to TRBD2. V lost 3 bases to trimming and J lost 4 bases; unmatched junction nucleotides: 8. This CDR3 has 16 residues. The V gene's germline CDR1 is SEHNR and CDR2 FQNEAQ (reference sequence). The DNA of the CDR3 is TGTGCCAGCAGCTTTCTGGCTAGCGGGAGAGGAGAGACCCAGTACTTC. Translated: CASSFLASGRGETQYF. The whole variable domain, remainder taken from reference TRBV7-9 and TRBJ2-5, is DTGVSQNPRHKITKRGQNVTFRCDPISEHNRLYWYRQTLGQGPEFLTYFQNEAQLEKSRLLSDRFSAERPKGSFSTLEIQRTEQGDSAMYLCASSFLASGRGETQYFGPGTRLLVL.

In its sample, this clonotype was seen many times. The chain recombines TRBV6-2 or TRBV6-3 with TRBJ1-1; a possible D gene is TRBD1 (5 bases). V was shortened by 4 bases and J by 10 bases, with 22 bases between the two germline ends. The germline CDR1 and CDR2 sequences are MNHEY and SVGEGT. This CDR3 is 15 amino acids long. CDR3 DNA: TGTGCCAGCAGTTGGGACGCCTCAGACTCTGGTGGAGCTTTCTTT. This gives the protein CASSWDASDSGGAFF.

The sample holds many counts of this clonotype. The J gene is TRBJ2-7, the V gene TRBV11-2, with D uncertain. Germline V lookup: CDR1 SGHAT, CDR2 FQNNGV. CDR3 size: 15 residues. Trimming removed 5 bases from V and 7 bases from J, with 21 bases in between. Here the CDR3 DNA reads TGTGCCAGCAGCCACATTAGGGATTTACGATGGGAGCAGTACTTC. Translated, it gives CASSHIRDLRWEQYF. Filled out from reference TRBV11-2 and TRBJ2-7, the complete variable domain reads EAGVAQSPRYKIIEKRQSVAFWCNPISGHATLYWYQQILGQGPKLLIQFQNNGVVDDSQLPKDRFSAERLKGVDSTLKIQPAKLEDSAVYLCASSHIRDLRWEQYFGPGTRLTVT.

The chain employs TRBV14 and TRBJ2-1; D perhaps matches TRBD1 (6 bases). Trimming took off 1 base at V and 9 bases at J, with 13 bases between the two ends. CDR1 and CDR2 (germline): SGHDN, FVKESK. This CDR3 comprises 14 residues. Here the CDR3 reads CASSQVVGAGEQFF. CDR3 nucleotide sequence: TGTGCCAGCAGCCAAGTAGTGGGGGCTGGTGAGCAGTTCTTC.